This T cell receptor beta chain was sequenced in a study of OX40 agonist ivuxolimab in advanced cancers. Whole-study results and caveats: Low normalized T-cell clonal expansion was also seen in some nonresponders. Antigens targeted by the expanded peripheral T cells were not determined.

Deletions cut 1 base from V and 4 bases from J, with 11 bases between. The V gene's germline CDR1 is SGHNT and CDR2 YYREEE (reference sequence). The CDR3 is 15 residues long. This table comes from immunoSEQ multiplex PCR, and its TCRdb copy is limited to in-frame clones, with some not included. The sample contains approximately 69,000 clones, around 88% of which appear only once. Points on this clone: The antigen is unknown.

The TCR sequence derives from an adult with an advanced solid tumor such as melanoma, head and neck, liver or kidney cancer. This chain connects TRBV5-4 to TRBJ1-4; no definite D call. The source was CD4+ or CD8+ T cells sorted from blood, collected in a trial of the OX40 agonist ivuxolimab. The CDR3 bases are TGTGCCAGCAGCTTGTCGCCAGCGAATAATGAAAAACTGTTTTTT. This translates into CASSLSPANNEKLFF.